Following are 3 T cell receptor beta chains from one sample sequenced in a study of OX40 agonist ivuxolimab in advanced cancers. Assay: immunoSEQ multiplex PCR; the TCRdb copy retains only in-frame clones and omits some. The table has under 60,000 clones, under 95% seen once. The input for sequencing was CD4+ or CD8+ T cells sorted from blood, taken in a trial of the OX40 agonist ivuxolimab. The receptors derive from an adult with an advanced solid tumor such as melanoma, head and neck, liver or kidney cancer.

The rearrangement joins TRBV29-1 to TRBJ2-3; 13 bases agree with TRBD2. The germline V gene encodes CDR1 SQVTM and CDR2 ANQGSEA. The CDR3 loop spans 17 amino acids. The V and J ends lost 7 bases and 6 bases, in that order; junction bases with no gene match: 16. CDR3 residues: CSAELAGGPTSLDTQYF. In nucleotides, the CDR3 is TGCAGCGCAGAACTAGCGGGAGGGCCGACTTCGCTGGATACGCAGTATTTT.

This chain joins TRBV9 and TRBJ2-5; possible D gene TRBD1, 6 bases. Germline V gene sequence: CDR1 SGDLS, CDR2 YYNGEE. Deletions cut 3 bases from V and 3 bases from J, with 6 bases between. CDR3 length: 12 residues. Here the CDR3 reads CASSDREETQYF. In DNA, the CDR3 is TGTGCCAGCAGCGACAGGGAAGAGACCCAGTACTTC.

The chain recombines TRBV27 with TRBJ2-2; the match to TRBD1 covers 8 bases. This CDR3 spans 14 amino acids. Germline values: CDR1 MNHEY, CDR2 SMNVEV (reference sequence). V was pared by 9 bases and J by 4 bases, with 7 bases of the junction left unmatched. As DNA, the CDR3 is TGTGCCAGTTCGGACAGGGAATTCACCGGGGAGCTGTTTTTT. Protein sequence: CASSDREFTGELFF.